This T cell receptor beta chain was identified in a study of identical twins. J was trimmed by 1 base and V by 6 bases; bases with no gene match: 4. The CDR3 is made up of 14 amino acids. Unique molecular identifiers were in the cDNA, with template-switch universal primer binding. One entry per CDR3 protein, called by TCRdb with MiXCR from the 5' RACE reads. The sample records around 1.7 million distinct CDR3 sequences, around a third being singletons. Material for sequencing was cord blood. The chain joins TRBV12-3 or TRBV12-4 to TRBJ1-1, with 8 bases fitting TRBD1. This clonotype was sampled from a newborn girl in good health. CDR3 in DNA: TGTGCCAGCAGACGGACAGGGTCGAACACTGAAGCTTTCTTT. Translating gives CASRRTGSNTEAFF.